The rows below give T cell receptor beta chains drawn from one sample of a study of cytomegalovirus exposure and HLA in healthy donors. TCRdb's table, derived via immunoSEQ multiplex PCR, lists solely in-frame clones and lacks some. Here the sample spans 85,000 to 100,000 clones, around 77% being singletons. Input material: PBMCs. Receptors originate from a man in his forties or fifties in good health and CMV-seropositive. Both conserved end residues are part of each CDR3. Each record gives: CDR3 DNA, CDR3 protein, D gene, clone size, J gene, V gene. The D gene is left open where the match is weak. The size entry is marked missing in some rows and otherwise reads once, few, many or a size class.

cdr3_nt: TGTGCCAGCAGCTTAGCTTCTAACTACCCCAGTGAAGCTTTCTTT; cdr3_aa: CASSLASNYPSEAFF; d_call: -; clone_size: -; j_call: TRBJ1-1; v_call: TRBV7-2
cdr3_nt: TGTGCCAGCAGTGGTCGGACTAGCGGAGACGCCGGGGAGCTGTTTTTT; cdr3_aa: CASSGRTSGDAGELFF; d_call: TRBD2; clone_size: -; j_call: TRBJ2-2; v_call: TRBV6-1
cdr3_nt: TGCGCCAGCAGCGTGACTAGCGGGGGGGCCGGAAGCTCCTACGAGCAGTACTTC; cdr3_aa: CASSVTSGGAGSSYEQYF; d_call: TRBD2; clone_size: -; j_call: TRBJ2-7; v_call: TRBV5-1
cdr3_nt: TGCGCCAGCGGCGAATGGGAGAATAGCAATTCACCCCTCAACTTT; cdr3_aa: CASGEWENSNSPLNF; d_call: -; clone_size: -; j_call: TRBJ1-6; v_call: TRBV5-1
cdr3_nt: TGTGCCAGCAGTTTCTCCCTGACAGGGGGCGCGTCCTACGAGCAGTACTTC; cdr3_aa: CASSFSLTGGASYEQYF; d_call: TRBD1; clone_size: -; j_call: TRBJ2-7; v_call: TRBV28
cdr3_nt: TGTGCCAGCAGCGAGAGGGGGTCCACAGGCTACACCTTC; cdr3_aa: CASSERGSTGYTF; d_call: -; clone_size: -; j_call: TRBJ1-2; v_call: TRBV9
cdr3_nt: TGTGCCAGCAGCCCATCGGGACAGGGGGGAAACACCATATATTTT; cdr3_aa: CASSPSGQGGNTIYF; d_call: TRBD1; clone_size: -; j_call: TRBJ1-3; v_call: TRBV11-2
cdr3_nt: TGCGCCAGCAGCCGGGACGGGAGCTCCTACGAGCAGTACTTC; cdr3_aa: CASSRDGSSYEQYF; d_call: -; clone_size: once; j_call: TRBJ2-7; v_call: TRBV5-1
cdr3_nt: TGTGCCAGCAGGAGACAGGGAAGCCACTACGAGCAGTACTTC; cdr3_aa: CASRRQGSHYEQYF; d_call: TRBD1; clone_size: -; j_call: TRBJ2-7; v_call: TRBV6-1
cdr3_nt: TGTGCCAGCAGGACCTCGCGACAGGGGGTTTACAATGAGCAGTTCTTC; cdr3_aa: CASRTSRQGVYNEQFF; d_call: TRBD1; clone_size: -; j_call: TRBJ2-1; v_call: TRBV27
cdr3_nt: TGTGCCAGCAGCGGAGGACAGTCCCAAGAGACCCAGTACTTC; cdr3_aa: CASSGGQSQETQYF; d_call: -; clone_size: once; j_call: TRBJ2-5; v_call: TRBV9
cdr3_nt: TGTGCCAGCAGTTTATACGGGTTTACCTACGAGCAGTACTTC; cdr3_aa: CASSLYGFTYEQYF; d_call: -; clone_size: few; j_call: TRBJ2-7; v_call: TRBV27
cdr3_nt: TGTGCCAGCAGTGAACGAGGGTCTGGAAACACCATATATTTT; cdr3_aa: CASSERGSGNTIYF; d_call: -; clone_size: -; j_call: TRBJ1-3; v_call: TRBV25-1
cdr3_nt: TGTGCCAGTACGGGGGGAGAAGCTGGAAACACCATATATTTT; cdr3_aa: CASTGGEAGNTIYF; d_call: -; clone_size: few; j_call: TRBJ1-3; v_call: TRBV19
cdr3_nt: TGTGCCAGCAGTGAACCGAGCTCCTATAATTCACCCCTCCACTTT; cdr3_aa: CASSEPSSYNSPLHF; d_call: -; clone_size: few; j_call: TRBJ1-6; v_call: TRBV2
cdr3_nt: TGTGCCAGCAGCTCCACGGGAAGCGGGGGATACAATGAGCAGTTCTTC; cdr3_aa: CASSSTGSGGYNEQFF; d_call: TRBD2; clone_size: -; j_call: TRBJ2-1; v_call: TRBV7-9
cdr3_nt: TGTGCCAGCAGCTCCCCCCTTGGGGAGGGAGTCGGGACCACCGGGGAGCTGTTTTTT; cdr3_aa: CASSSPLGEGVGTTGELFF; d_call: TRBD2; clone_size: -; j_call: TRBJ2-2; v_call: TRBV11-3
cdr3_nt: TGTGCCAGCAGTTACTCACAGGGAGAGAATGAAAAACTGTTTTTT; cdr3_aa: CASSYSQGENEKLFF; d_call: -; clone_size: -; j_call: TRBJ1-4; v_call: TRBV6-5
cdr3_nt: TGTGCCTGGAGGAGAGGGACAGGGGATTCCTACGAGCAGTACTTC; cdr3_aa: CAWRRGTGDSYEQYF; d_call: TRBD1; clone_size: -; j_call: TRBJ2-7; v_call: TRBV30
cdr3_nt: TGCAGTGCGGTACAGGAGTACATTCAGTACTTC; cdr3_aa: CSAVQEYIQYF; d_call: -; clone_size: -; j_call: TRBJ2-4; v_call: TRBV20-1
cdr3_nt: TGCGCCAGCAGTCAATCGGCGGCGGGGCCCGTTTACGAGCAGTACTTC; cdr3_aa: CASSQSAAGPVYEQYF; d_call: -; clone_size: -; j_call: TRBJ2-7; v_call: TRBV23-1
cdr3_nt: TGTGCCATCAGCCCAGAAGAGACCCAGTACTTC; cdr3_aa: CAISPEETQYF; d_call: -; clone_size: -; j_call: TRBJ2-5; v_call: TRBV10-3
cdr3_nt: TGTGCCAGCAGTAGATCGGGGAGGGGGGAGCAGTACTTC; cdr3_aa: CASSRSGRGEQYF; d_call: -; clone_size: -; j_call: TRBJ2-7; v_call: TRBV27
cdr3_nt: TGTGCCAGCAGGGGACAGGGCGGCAACGTCCTGACTTTC; cdr3_aa: CASRGQGGNVLTF; d_call: TRBD1; clone_size: -; j_call: TRBJ2-6; v_call: TRBV6-1
cdr3_nt: TGCGCCAGCAGCCAAGATTGGGGAGTTTCACCCCTCCACTTT; cdr3_aa: CASSQDWGVSPLHF; d_call: -; clone_size: -; j_call: TRBJ1-6; v_call: TRBV4-3
cdr3_nt: TGTGCCAGCAGCCAGTCCGGGACAGGCGCCAAGACCCAGTACTTC; cdr3_aa: CASSQSGTGAKTQYF; d_call: TRBD1; clone_size: -; j_call: TRBJ2-5; v_call: TRBV14
cdr3_nt: TGTGCCAGCTCACCTGCCAGGCGGGGGGGCCTATACGAGCAGTACTTC; cdr3_aa: CASSPARRGGLYEQYF; d_call: TRBD2; clone_size: -; j_call: TRBJ2-7; v_call: TRBV18
cdr3_nt: TGTGCCAGCAGCCAAGATGGACAGGGGGCGGATCAGCCCCAGCATTTT; cdr3_aa: CASSQDGQGADQPQHF; d_call: TRBD1; clone_size: few; j_call: TRBJ1-5; v_call: TRBV4-2
cdr3_nt: TGTGCCAGCAGCTTACGGGGATACAATGAGCAGTTCTTC; cdr3_aa: CASSLRGYNEQFF; d_call: -; clone_size: -; j_call: TRBJ2-1; v_call: TRBV7-9
cdr3_nt: TGTGCTGCACGATCAACAGGGATCTATGGCTACCCCTTC; cdr3_aa: CAARSTGIYGYPF; d_call: -; clone_size: -; j_call: TRBJ1-2; v_call: TRBV6-5